The 12 T cell receptor beta chains listed next were all sequenced from one sample in a study of T cell repertoires in cytomegalovirus infection. TCRdb reanalysed the reads using MiXCR and keeps one entry per CDR3 protein. Among roughly 300,000 distinct CDR3 sequences listed, 25% were seen once. The sequencing input was PBMCs. These receptors originate from a human donor in good health (CMV status not recorded). Some clones in this sample may be carry-over from other donors' samples.

As for this clonotype: This may arise from a read error, as a much more abundant clone is one base away. Since the CDR3 does not end with the conserved phenylalanine or tryptophan, this likely comes from a read error. The gene calls are TRBV12-3 or TRBV12-4 and TRBJ2-1; D remains unclear. Trimming left V 0 bases short and J 9 bases short, with 9 bases between. This CDR3 is built from 13 residues. DNA of the CDR3: TGTGCCAGCAGTTTAGCCCCGGCGTTTGAGCAGTTCTCC. Translated, it gives CASSLAPAFEQFS.

The sample holds a few counts of this clonotype. The chain has TRBV20-1 and TRBJ2-7, with 9 bases aligning to TRBD2. V trimming: 6 bases; J trimming: 1 base; junction bases outside the gene matches: 7. Per germline, CDR1 DFQATT and CDR2 SNEGSKA (reference sequence). The CDR3 totals 14 residues. The CDR3 coding sequence is TGCAGTGCCGAAGACCTAGCGGGGTCCTACGAGCAGTACTTC. Its translation: CSAEDLAGSYEQYF.

This clonotype was found a few times. This chain connects TRBV7-2 to TRBJ2-7; the D gene is possibly TRBD2 (5 bases). Germline V CDR1 and CDR2: SGHTA, FQGNSA. V gave up 1 base and J gave up 1 base, with 5 bases separating them. CDR3 length equals 13 residues. The CDR3 spells CASSLGRSYEQYF. The CDR3 nucleotides are TGTGCCAGCAGCTTAGGGAGGTCCTACGAGCAGTACTTC.

This rearrangement joins TRBV12-3 or TRBV12-4 to TRBJ2-1; D call uncertain. V was cut by 2 bases and J by 0 bases, with 8 bases left in between. This CDR3 comprises 15 residues. The CDR3 DNA is TGTGCCAGCAGTTTATGGCTCAGCTCCTACAATGAGCAGTTCTTC. Protein product: CASSLWLSSYNEQFF.

This chain joins TRBV28 and TRBJ2-5, with D perhaps matching TRBD1 (6 bases). Germline CDR1 is MDHEN and CDR2 is SYDVKM. This CDR3 is 13 amino acids long. Trimming took off 11 bases at V and 0 bases at J, with 13 bases between the two ends. CDR3 sequence: CAGAAGDQETQYF. As DNA, the CDR3 is TGTGCCGGAGCGGCAGGGGACCAAGAGACCCAGTACTTC.

The CDR3 is CASSFQGVTGELFF. CDR3 DNA: TGTGCCAGCAGTTTCCAGGGGGTCACCGGGGAGCTGTTTTTT. The chain uses TRBV6-6 and TRBJ2-2, with 7 bases that match TRBD1. CDR1 MNHNY and CDR2 SVGAGI come from the germline V gene (reference sequence). The CDR3 sequence is 14 residues long. V lost 4 bases to trimming and J lost 4 bases; unmatched junction nucleotides: 3.

This clonotype was seen many times. This chain links TRBV7-2 with TRBJ2-5; 9 nucleotides align to TRBD2. CDR3 length: 17 residues. Germline V lookup: CDR1 SGHTA, CDR2 FQGNSA. Trimming took 2 bases from V and 4 from J; bases not matched to a gene: 11. CDR3: CASSLFPRGRAGETQYF. CDR3 nucleotide sequence: TGTGCCAGCAGCTTATTCCCGCGCGGGAGGGCCGGAGAGACCCAGTACTTC.

The chain recombines TRBV2 with TRBJ2-6; 8 bases are shared with TRBD2. V was clipped by 8 bases and J by 4 bases; unmatched bases: 10. From germline, CDR1 is SNHLY and CDR2 FYNNEI. This CDR3 is 16 amino acids long. CDR3 region: CASWGLAGPGANVLTF. For the CDR3, the DNA is TGTGCCAGCTGGGGGCTAGCGGGTCCCGGGGCCAACGTCCTGACTTTC.

This clonotype has a handful of counts. The junction differs from germline at one of its ends, possibly a read error. This chain uses TRBV5-4 with TRBJ1-2, with a possible D match to TRBD1 (6 bases). CDR3 length: 13 amino acids. In germline, CDR1 is SGHNT, CDR2 YYREEE (reference sequence). Here the CDR3 DNA reads TGTGCCAGCAGCATCGGACAGTCCTCGCTCTTACTATTC. It specifies CASSIGQSSLLLF.

This clonotype was counted between two and nine times. The CDR3 sequence: CSVETTSERYNEQFF. CDR3 DNA sequence: TGCAGCGTTGAAACTACTAGCGAGAGATACAATGAGCAGTTCTTC. V is TRBV29-1 and J is TRBJ2-1, with TRBD2 identical over 7 bases. After removal of 2 bases from V and 4 bases from J, the junction contained 8 bases not matched to a gene. CDR3 length: 15 amino acids. Germline assignment: CDR1 SQVTM and CDR2 ANQGSEA.

This clonotype was found a few times. The rearrangement uses TRBV7-4 and TRBJ2-2; D not resolved. With 2 bases removed from V and 1 base from J, the gap between germline ends came to 8 bases. Germline CDR1 is SGHVT and CDR2 is SQSDAQ. The CDR3 length is 15 residues. CDR3 sequence reads: CASSLRRMNTGELFF. DNA for the CDR3: TGTGCCAGCAGCTTAAGACGGATGAACACCGGGGAGCTGTTTTTT.

This clonotype appeared a few times. The CDR3 DNA sequence: TGTGCCAGCAGCTACGGGGGGCACTACTACAATGAGCAGTTCTTC. Translation: CASSYGGHYYNEQFF. The J gene is TRBJ2-1, the V gene TRBV5-6; a weak D match, TRBD2 (7 bases). V was cut by 3 bases and J by 3 bases, with 13 bases left in between. The CDR3 totals 15 residues. Per the germline V gene, CDR1 is SGHDT and CDR2 is YYEEEE.